Below are 20 T cell receptor beta chains sequenced from a single sample in a study of shared clonotypes between healthy human individuals. Libraries were prepared by immunoSEQ multiplex PCR; TCRdb keeps only in-frame clonotypes and omits some of them. The profile shows under 1,900,000 clones, 98% of them singletons. The specimen sequenced was naive CD4+ T cells sorted from blood. The sample's subset: CD45RA+ positively selected. The receptors were gathered from a man under 40 in good health.

This chain links TRBV5-4 with TRBJ2-5; D is possibly TRBD1 (6 bases). The CDR3 extends over 14 amino acids. Trimming pared 4 bases from V and 5 bases from J, leaving 15 bases between. Germline V gene lookup returns CDR1 SGHNT and CDR2 YYREEE (reference sequence). The CDR3 sequence is CASSIEQGRETQYF. The CDR3 DNA is TGTGCCAGCAGCATCGAACAGGGCCGGGAGACCCAGTACTTC.

The chain combines TRBV11-2 with TRBJ1-1, with D possibly TRBD1 on 6 matching bases. V gave up 5 bases and J gave up 5 bases, with 12 bases separating them. CDR3 size: 13 residues. Germline V gene lookup returns CDR1 SGHAT and CDR2 FQNNGV. This CDR3 is CASSIQQGTEAFF. CDR3 sequence (DNA): TGTGCCAGCAGCATCCAGCAGGGGACTGAAGCTTTCTTT.

The V and J genes are TRBV7-2 and TRBJ1-5, with D perhaps matching TRBD1 (5 bases). Per the germline V gene, CDR1 is SGHTA and CDR2 is FQGNSA. Deletions cut 3 bases from V and 9 bases from J, with 15 bases between. The CDR3 length is 14 residues. This CDR3 is CASSFPGGIRPQHF. The DNA of the CDR3 is TGTGCCAGCAGCTTCCCGGGGGGAATCAGGCCCCAGCATTTT.

The J gene is TRBJ1-1, the V gene TRBV2; D remains ambiguous. This CDR3 region has 12 residues. V was trimmed by 6 bases and J by 1 base, leaving 6 bases between them. CDR1 is SNHLY, CDR2 FYNNEI, per germline. CDR3 nucleotides: TGTGCCAGCAGGAAGCAGAACACTGAAGCTTTCTTT. Its translation is CASRKQNTEAFF.

The chain couples TRBV7-2 to TRBJ1-1, with D possibly being TRBD1 (5 bases). Trimming removed 2 bases from V and 4 bases from J, with 14 bases in between. Germline V CDR1 and CDR2: SGHTA, FQGNSA. The CDR3 covers 15 residues. As DNA, the CDR3 is TGTGCCAGCAGCTTACGAGGAACAGGTCCCACTGAAGCTTTCTTT. It translates to CASSLRGTGPTEAFF.

DNA of the CDR3: TGCGCCAGCAGCCAAGGGGACAGTGGCCATGGCTACACCTTC. This codes for CASSQGDSGHGYTF. This chain uses TRBV4-1 with TRBJ1-2, with TRBD1 identical over 7 bases. CDR1 is MGHRA, CDR2 YSYEKL, per germline. V trimming: 1 base; J trimming: 6 bases; junction bases outside the gene matches: 5. This CDR3 has 14 residues.

This chain links TRBV27 with TRBJ2-2; D remains ambiguous. This CDR3 comprises 17 residues. Germline V gene lookup returns CDR1 MNHEY and CDR2 SMNVEV (reference sequence). Trimming cost V 2 bases and J 6 bases, with 19 bases left between them. CDR3 region: CASSLRVLPTQPGELFF. The CDR3 nucleotides are TGTGCCAGCAGTTTAAGAGTTTTACCCACTCAGCCCGGGGAGCTGTTTTTT.

CDR3 nucleotides: TGTGCCAGCAGAGACCTCCTAGCTTCTGAGCAGTACTTC. This sequence encodes CASRDLLASEQYF. The V gene is TRBV2, the J gene TRBJ2-7; D may be TRBD2 (5 bases). The CDR3 runs 13 residues. The V end was cut by 6 bases, the J end by 7 bases, with 16 bases between. Per germline, CDR1 SNHLY and CDR2 FYNNEI.

The chain uses TRBV18 and TRBJ2-5, with 8 nucleotides matching TRBD1. The CDR3 contains 15 residues. The V and J ends lost 6 bases and 3 bases, in that order; junction bases with no gene match: 9. CDR1 KGHSH and CDR2 LQKENI come from the germline V gene. CDR3: CASSQGTGQKETQYF. CDR3 DNA: TGTGCCAGCTCCCAAGGGACAGGCCAGAAAGAGACCCAGTACTTC.

The V and J genes are TRBV2 and TRBJ1-5; 7 positions agree with TRBD1. The CDR3 is 15 amino acids. The V segment lost 4 bases and the J segment 4 bases; nucleotides outside the gene matches: 7. CDR1 is SNHLY, CDR2 FYNNEI, per germline. CDR3 coding DNA: TGTGCCAGCAGTGCGGGGAGGGGGCTTAATCAGCCCCAGCATTTT. It yields the protein CASSAGRGLNQPQHF.

Concerning this clone: Within the sample, other DNA sequences also encode this same CDR3. The V call is TRBV10-3, the J call TRBJ2-7, with D tentatively TRBD1 (5 bases). The CDR3 is 12 amino acids. The ends were cut back, 6 bases at V and 3 bases at J, with 9 bases in the middle. Germline V CDR1 and CDR2: ENHRY, SYGVKD. The CDR3 nucleotides read TGTGCCATCAGCGACAGAAACTACGAGCAGTACTTC. This encodes CAISDRNYEQYF.

The chain has TRBV27 and TRBJ2-2; 7 bases fit TRBD2. Germline V gives CDR1 MNHEY, CDR2 SMNVEV (reference sequence). The CDR3 length is 17 residues. V was clipped by 2 bases and J by 7 bases; unmatched bases: 13. The CDR3 nucleotides read TGTGCCAGCAGTTTAGTCTGGGCGGGAGCCGGGGGCGGGGAGCTGTTTTTT. The encoded protein is CASSLVWAGAGGGELFF.

This clone is a singleton in its sample. The chain couples TRBV18 to TRBJ2-7; 7 nucleotides agree with TRBD1. With 5 bases clipped from V and 4 bases from J, the junction kept 5 bases outside the gene matches. The CDR3 covers 13 residues. Germline V CDR1 and CDR2: KGHSH, LQKENI. The CDR3 DNA sequence: TGTGCCAGCTCAACAGGGGTGTCGTACGAGCAGTACTTC. The encoded protein is CASSTGVSYEQYF.

To note about this clone: Other DNA sequences in this sample translate to the same CDR3. The rearrangement links TRBV30 to TRBJ1-5; no clear D gene. Germline V gene data show CDR1 as GTSNPN and CDR2 as SVGIG (reference sequence). V lost 0 bases to trimming and J lost 4 bases, with 7 bases between them. CDR3 length equals 13 residues. CDR3 residues: CAWSVRGNQPQHF. The CDR3 nucleotides are TGTGCCTGGAGTGTACGGGGTAATCAGCCCCAGCATTTT.

The chain employs TRBV6-5 and TRBJ2-1, with 9 bases identical to TRBD1. V lost 4 bases, J lost 8 bases, and 3 bases stayed unmatched. CDR1 and CDR2 (germline): MNHEY, SVGAGI. This CDR3 is built from 13 residues. The CDR3 DNA reads as TGTGCCAGCAGTTCTAGGACAGGGGATGAGCAGTTCTTC. It specifies CASSSRTGDEQFF.

The J gene is TRBJ2-3, the V gene TRBV5-6; possibly TRBD2 for D (6 bases). The ends were cut back, 2 bases at V and 2 bases at J, with 9 bases in the middle. The CDR3 length is 14 residues. CDR1 and CDR2 (germline): SGHDT, YYEEEE. The CDR3 sequence is CASSFGGNTDTQYF. The CDR3 region has the DNA TGTGCCAGCAGCTTCGGAGGGAACACAGATACGCAGTATTTT.

A single count supports this clone. The rearrangement uses TRBV11-2 and TRBJ2-7; TRBD1 is a possible D gene (6 bases). From germline, CDR1 is SGHAT and CDR2 FQNNGV. CDR3 length: 19 residues. The germline V and J ends were trimmed by 5 bases and 2 bases, with 28 bases remaining between them. CDR3 DNA: TGTGCCAGCAGCCCCCAAGGACAGTTCCCAACCCATTTGCCCTACGAGCAGTACTTC. Translation: CASSPQGQFPTHLPYEQYF.

The chain joins TRBV6-1 to TRBJ2-7; the D is unclear. Per the germline V gene, CDR1 is MNHNS and CDR2 is SASEGT. Trimming removed 6 bases at V and 0 bases at J, with 12 bases between. CDR3 length: 14 residues. CDR3 sequence (DNA): TGTGCCAGCAGCCCGGGTGCGCTCTCCTACGAGCAGTACTTC. Amino acid sequence: CASSPGALSYEQYF.

For this clone: The same CDR3 can be traced to other DNA sequences in this sample. The chain uses TRBV5-4 and TRBJ2-3; 7 bases are shared with TRBD2. The germline CDR1 and CDR2 sequences are SGHNT and YYREEE (reference sequence). The CDR3 sequence is 15 residues long. V was pared by 2 bases and J by 3 bases, with 6 bases of the junction left unmatched. CDR3 loop: CASSLSGRATDTQYF. In nucleotides, the CDR3 is TGTGCCAGCAGCTTAAGTGGGAGGGCGACAGATACGCAGTATTTT.

This chain links TRBV6-1 with TRBJ2-3; the match to TRBD1 covers 7 bases. CDR3 size: 14 residues. CDR1 MNHNS and CDR2 SASEGT come from the germline V gene. Germline trimming cut 4 bases from V and 1 base from J; bases unmatched to any gene: 2. This CDR3 reads CASSVDRGTDTQYF. CDR3 in DNA: TGTGCCAGCAGTGTCGACAGGGGCACAGATACGCAGTATTTT.